Each of the 9 T cell receptor beta chains below was sequenced from the same sample in a study of blood T cell repertoires in COVID-19. Method: immunoSEQ multiplex PCR; TCRdb's copy keeps in-frame clones and lacks some. The sample has about 230,000 clones, about nine tenths seen once. Material for sequencing was PBMCs or T cells enriched from blood (not recorded which). All receptors come from a woman between 40 and 55 years old with acute COVID-19.

In its sample, this clone was seen once. This same CDR3 is encoded by further DNA sequences in the sample. The rearrangement uses TRBV6-2 or TRBV6-3 and TRBJ1-2, with D unresolved. There are 11 residues in the CDR3. Trimming left V 2 bases short and J 7 bases short, with 5 bases between. Per the germline V gene, CDR1 is MNHEY and CDR2 is SVGEGT. CDR3 bases: TGTGCCAGCAGTTACGGAGGTGGCTACACCTTC. This encodes CASSYGGGYTF.

The chain carries TRBV25-1 and TRBJ2-7, with 7 bases that match TRBD1. The CDR3 runs to 11 residues. Germline CDR1 is MGHDK and CDR2 is SYGVNS. V shed 6 bases, J shed 4 bases, and the junction held 0 bases outside the gene matches. This CDR3 reads CASRDRYEQYF. CDR3 sequence (DNA): TGTGCCAGCAGGGACAGGTACGAGCAGTACTTC.

The chain employs TRBV7-9 and TRBJ2-1; D is ambiguous. The V gene lost 6 bases and the J gene lost 0 bases, with 12 bases spanning the gap. CDR3 length: 15 residues. Germline V gene lookup returns CDR1 SEHNR and CDR2 FQNEAQ (reference sequence). The CDR3 coding sequence is TGTGCCAGCAGTCGTATCTTGAGCTCCTACAATGAGCAGTTCTTC. Translation gives CASSRILSSYNEQFF.

The chain carries TRBV2 and TRBJ1-1; TRBD1 agrees at 7 bases. The CDR3 is 17 amino acids. V lost 4 bases and J lost 4; bases outside the gene matches: 15. Germline CDR1 reads SNHLY; CDR2 reads FYNNEI. The CDR3 sequence is CASSASARAGGTTEAFF. In DNA, the CDR3 is TGTGCCAGCAGTGCTTCAGCCCGGGCAGGGGGGACCACTGAAGCTTTCTTT.

In nucleotides, the CDR3 is TGTGCCTGGAGTGTACCGTGGGCAGGGAACAATCAGCCCCAGCATTTT. This translates into CAWSVPWAGNNQPQHF. The chain carries TRBV30 and TRBJ1-5; D may be TRBD1 (5 bases). The CDR3 spans 16 residues. V gave up 0 bases and J gave up 3 bases, with 15 bases separating them. Germline V gene lookup returns CDR1 GTSNPN and CDR2 SVGIG (reference sequence).

The chain uses TRBV27 and TRBJ2-7; 9 nucleotides line up with TRBD2. CDR1 is MNHEY and CDR2 is SMNVEV in the germline V gene (reference sequence). The V and J ends lost 6 bases and 7 bases, in that order; junction bases with no gene match: 13. The CDR3 is 15 residues long. The CDR3 loop reads CASRGSLAGPWEQYF. DNA of the CDR3: TGTGCCAGCAGGGGAAGCCTAGCGGGGCCCTGGGAGCAGTACTTC.

The rearrangement joins TRBV10-3 to TRBJ2-2; TRBD2 aligns across 7 bases. CDR3 length: 17 residues. The germline V gene encodes CDR1 ENHRY and CDR2 SYGVKD. With 0 bases clipped from V and 5 bases from J, the junction kept 9 bases outside the gene matches. The CDR3 sequence: CAISESIGGGRTGELFF. As DNA, the CDR3 is TGTGCCATCAGTGAGTCGATCGGGGGAGGGCGGACCGGGGAGCTGTTTTTT.

This clone was picked up a small number of times. The genes are TRBV2 and TRBJ1-5; D remains ambiguous. This CDR3 spans 15 amino acids. Trimming stripped 3 bases from V and 4 bases from J, with 13 bases between. Germline CDR1 is SNHLY and CDR2 is FYNNEI. The CDR3 protein is CASSEYGRRNQPQHF. The CDR3 DNA follows: TGTGCCAGCAGTGAGTATGGACGGAGGAATCAGCCCCAGCATTTT.

This chain connects TRBV24-1 to TRBJ2-5; weak D call: TRBD2 (5 bases). Trimming removed 4 bases from V and 2 bases from J, with 16 bases in between. Germline values: CDR1 KGHDR, CDR2 SFDVKD. The CDR3 loop spans 16 amino acids. This CDR3 reads CATSDIERGSQETQYF. CDR3 in DNA: TGTGCCACCAGTGACATCGAACGGGGAAGTCAAGAGACCCAGTACTTC.